This T cell receptor beta chain is drawn from a study of T-cell memory formation after mild COVID-19. As for the study in general: TCR clusters were largely donor specific.

TCRdb fed the 5' RACE reads into MiXCR, producing one record per CDR3 protein. Among hundreds of thousands of distinct CDR3 sequences, around 21% were seen once, and the ten largest hold roughly an eighth. To note about this clonotype: Its antigen is still unknown.

The study's findings and limits: Day 15 to 85 contractors were CD4/CD8 balanced; later expanders leaned CD4+. SARS-CoV-2 specificity of second-wave clones peaking day 37 was unconfirmed. Pre-infection memory already had some responding clones, implying cross-reactive memory joined.

Trimming removed 5 bases from V and 6 bases from J, with 12 bases in between. This CDR3 spans 13 amino acids. CDR1 is KGHDR and CDR2 is SFDVKD in the germline V gene. This chain links TRBV24-1 with TRBJ1-2; D unclear. This receptor was identified in an adult woman who had mild COVID-19 (a few samples of this study predate the infection). Cell type and time point are not known. The sample comprised PBMCs or a T cell subset sorted from them (not recorded which). Written as DNA, the CDR3 is TGTGCCACCAGTGCCCGGGGAAGGGATGGCTACACCTTC. This encodes CATSARGRDGYTF.